This is a list of T cell receptor beta chains from one sample in a study of regulatory T cells in long-lasting Graves disease. Each CDR3 protein gets one entry after TCRdb re-called the multiplex PCR reads with MiXCR. The table records 310,000 or so distinct CDR3 sequences, 20% of them present only once. The source material was peripheral blood mononuclear cells (PBMCs), sampled when the disease was refractory, from a patient treated with antithyroid drugs. Receptor source: a female donor with Graves disease. Each CDR3 is given with its conserved first and last residue. D genes are given only for firm matches. Not every row has a clone size; where given, it reads once, few, many or a size class.

cdr3_nt	cdr3_aa	clone_size	d_call	cdr3_length	v_call	j_call
TGTGCCAGCAGCCCGACAGGGGCGACCGAGCAGTACTTC	CASSPTGATEQYF	many	TRBD1	13	TRBV7-9	TRBJ2-7
TGTGCCAGCAGCCAAGCTCCGGGACAGGGGAACTATGGCTACACCTTC	CASSQAPGQGNYGYTF	.	TRBD1	16	TRBV11-3	TRBJ1-2
TGTGCCAGCAGCCTGACCGCGCGTGGTGAAAAACTGTTTTTT	CASSLTARGEKLFF	many	.	14	TRBV3-1	TRBJ1-4
TGTGCCAGCAGCTTACAGGGACTTAGCTCCTACGAGCAGTACTTC	CASSLQGLSSYEQYF	.	.	15	TRBV5-1	TRBJ2-7
TGTGCCAGCAGCAGCCGAAAGGTTGAGAACTATGGCTACACCTTC	CASSSRKVENYGYTF	few	.	15	TRBV6-1	TRBJ1-2
TGTGCCAGCAGCTTAGAATCGAGGGATGAGCAGTTCTTC	CASSLESRDEQFF	.	.	13	TRBV11-2	TRBJ2-1
TGTGCCAGCATTCATAGCGGGAGGGCCTTCAATGAGCAGTTCTTC	CASIHSGRAFNEQFF	few	TRBD2	15	TRBV27	TRBJ2-1
TGTGCCAGCAGAATCCGGGCGCGGATCTACGAGCAGTACTTC	CASRIRARIYEQYF	many	.	14	TRBV2	TRBJ2-7
TGCAGTGCTAGAGAAGCCCCTTGGGAGCCTCAAGAGACCCAGTACTTC	CSAREAPWEPQETQYF	.	.	16	TRBV20-1	TRBJ2-5
TGTGCCAGCAGCACTTACAGGGGTCGCGGAAACACCATATATTTT	CASSTYRGRGNTIYF	.	TRBD1	15	TRBV11-1	TRBJ1-3
TGCAGTGCTAAGAACCCCACCCGGGACAGGGGATCTGGCTACACCTTC	CSAKNPTRDRGSGYTF	many	TRBD1	16	TRBV20-1	TRBJ1-2
TGTGCCAGCAGCTTAATAGGGGAAGTTTACTCTGGAAACACCATATATTTT	CASSLIGEVYSGNTIYF	few	.	17	TRBV7-9	TRBJ1-3
TGTGCCAGCAGTACAAAAAATCCGGCGGACAGGGGGTCTTTTGTGGCCAAAAACATTCAGTACTTC	CASSTKNPADRGSFVAKNIQYF	many	TRBD1	22	TRBV12-3/TRBV12-4	TRBJ2-4
TGTGCCAGCAGTCCAACAGGGTCGGCGCAGCCCCAGCATTTT	CASSPTGSAQPQHF	many	.	14	TRBV12-3/TRBV12-4	TRBJ1-5
TGCGCCAGCAGGGGTGAGGGGGTCAGCGAGCAGTACTTC	CASRGEGVSEQYF	.	.	13	TRBV5-1	TRBJ2-7
TGTGCCAGTAGTATAGAGATGAAGGGGGGGACCGGGGAGCTGTTTTTT	CASSIEMKGGTGELFF	few	.	16	TRBV19	TRBJ2-2
TGTGCCAGCAGCCAACTTCAGGGGAAGGCGTACAATGAGCAGTTCTTC	CASSQLQGKAYNEQFF	many	.	16	TRBV11-2	TRBJ2-1
TGCAGCGTTGGCACGACAGGAGGGACTGAAGCTTTCTTT	CSVGTTGGTEAFF	.	.	13	TRBV29-1	TRBJ1-1
TGCGCCAGCCGATTCTTCAGGGGGCAAATCTACGAGCAGTACTTC	CASRFFRGQIYEQYF	many	TRBD1	15	TRBV5-1	TRBJ2-7
TGTGCCAGTAGTGCCGTAGCGGGGCTAGTATACGAGCAGTACTTC	CASSAVAGLVYEQYF	few	TRBD2	15	TRBV19	TRBJ2-7
TGCGCCAGCAGCTCCACCCAGGGCAGCGCCGGGGGCATTCAGTACTTC	CASSSTQGSAGGIQYF	few	.	16	TRBV5-1	TRBJ2-4
TGCAGTGCCACCTTGGGGGGGCGCACTGAAGCTTTCTTT	CSATLGGRTEAFF	few	.	13	TRBV20-1	TRBJ1-1